Presented here are 31 T cell receptor beta chains from one specimen sequenced in a study of T cell changes during pregnancy in multiple sclerosis. Sequencing used immunoSEQ multiplex PCR; TCRdb keeps in-frame clones, though not all of them. The sample gives about 46,000 clones, about 94% of which show up once; 3% to 4% is in the top ten. The sequenced sample was CD8+ T cells from peripheral blood mononuclear cells, obtained after pregnancy. The receptors were gathered from a female donor with multiple sclerosis, enrolled in a pregnancy study.

The chain employs TRBV27 and TRBJ2-7, with a weak D call TRBD1 (6 bases). Trimming pared 3 bases from V and 5 bases from J, leaving 14 bases between. CDR1 and CDR2 (germline): MNHEY, SMNVEV (reference sequence). This CDR3 comprises 14 residues. In DNA, the CDR3 is TGTGCCAGCAGTTTGTCCAGGGGACATCACGAGCAGTACTTC. This encodes CASSLSRGHHEQYF.

This sequence joins TRBV9 and TRBJ1-4; possibly TRBD1 for D (5 bases). CDR1 and CDR2 from the germline V gene are SGDLS and YYNGEE. The CDR3 sequence is 14 residues long. V lost 0 bases to trimming and J lost 5 bases, with 8 bases between them. The CDR3 sequence is CASSVGGGNEKLFF. The CDR3 region has the DNA TGTGCCAGCAGCGTAGGGGGGGGGAATGAAAAACTGTTTTTT.

This rearrangement joins TRBV7-3 to TRBJ2-7, with TRBD2 matching over 9 bases. Germline V gene lookup returns CDR1 SGHTA and CDR2 FQGTGA. The J segment lost 2 bases and the V segment lost 4 bases, leaving 6 bases of the junction unmatched. The CDR3 spans 15 residues. The CDR3 here is CASSSSGGPPYEQYF. CDR3 in DNA: TGTGCCAGCAGCTCGAGCGGGGGGCCTCCCTACGAGCAGTACTTC.

The gene calls are TRBV15 and TRBJ2-2, with 9 bases matching TRBD1. Trimming at V came to 0 bases and at J to 4 bases, leaving 6 bases not matched to a gene. This CDR3 has 17 residues. Per germline, CDR1 LNHNV and CDR2 YYDKDF (reference sequence). The CDR3 DNA follows: TGTGCCACCAGCAGAGATCGTGGACAGGGGTTCACCGGGGAGCTGTTTTTT. Translated, it gives CATSRDRGQGFTGELFF.

The chain couples TRBV6-5 to TRBJ1-5; perhaps TRBD1 as D (5 bases). This CDR3 region has 13 residues. V gave up 7 bases and J gave up 3 bases, with 10 bases separating them. The germline V gene has CDR1 MNHEY and CDR2 SVGAGI. Here the CDR3 reads CASTSGHNQPQHF. The DNA of the CDR3 is TGTGCCAGCACCTCCGGACACAATCAGCCCCAGCATTTT.

This sequence joins TRBV6-1 and TRBJ2-7; D possibly corresponds to TRBD2 (5 bases). V was pared by 10 bases and J by 3 bases, with 7 bases between. CDR3 length equals 10 residues. Germline CDR1 and CDR2: MNHNS and SASEGT. The CDR3 DNA reads as TGTGCCACCGGAGGCTACGAGCAGTACTTC. This sequence encodes CATGGYEQYF.

V gene TRBV6-1 combines with J gene TRBJ1-5; possible D gene TRBD1, 6 bases. Trimming shortened V by 10 bases and J by 4 bases, and 17 bases separated the two germline ends. From germline, CDR1 is MNHNS and CDR2 SASEGT. CDR3 length: 14 amino acids. As DNA, the CDR3 is TGTGCCATCCCCGGGGAGGGGGGAAATCAGCCCCAGCATTTT. This sequence encodes CAIPGEGGNQPQHF.

The chain has TRBV7-9 and TRBJ1-5, with D uncertain. CDR3 length: 19 amino acids. V was clipped by 0 bases and J by 0 bases, with 18 bases between them. CDR1 is SEHNR, CDR2 FQNEAQ, per germline (reference sequence). The CDR3 spells CASSLAFGQAHNSNQPQHF. The CDR3 DNA reads as TGTGCCAGCAGCTTAGCATTCGGCCAGGCCCACAATAGCAATCAGCCCCAGCATTTT.

The chain employs TRBV30 and TRBJ1-2; 8 nucleotides line up with TRBD1. This CDR3 spans 16 amino acids. V gave up 2 bases and J gave up 2 bases; unmatched junction bases: 10. The germline gives CDR1 GTSNPN, CDR2 SVGIG (reference sequence). CDR3 DNA: TGTGCCTGGAGTCCGGATCCAGGGGGCGCCAACTATGGCTACACCTTC. Translating gives CAWSPDPGGANYGYTF.

The genes are TRBV4-2 and TRBJ2-7, with 7 positions matching TRBD2. Germline V lookup: CDR1 LGHNA, CDR2 YNFKEQ. Trimming removed 1 base from V and 7 bases from J; junction bases left unmatched: 4. The CDR3 has 13 amino acids. The CDR3, as DNA: TGTGCCAGCAGCCAAGGGGGGGGTGGTGAGCAGTACTTC. Encoded protein: CASSQGGGGEQYF.

The chain employs TRBV10-3 and TRBJ1-3, with 7 bases that match TRBD1. The CDR3 is 16 amino acids. Germline V gene data show CDR1 as ENHRY and CDR2 as SYGVKD. Trimming took 0 bases from V and 3 from J; bases not matched to a gene: 5. This CDR3 reads CAISESGTADGNTIYF. The CDR3 coding sequence is TGTGCCATCAGTGAGTCTGGGACAGCTGATGGAAACACCATATATTTT.

This chain uses TRBV29-1 with TRBJ1-3; TRBD1 is a possible D gene (6 bases). The CDR3 length is 16 residues. The germline V gene has CDR1 SQVTM and CDR2 ANQGSEA. Trimming shortened V by 1 base and J by 0 bases, and 13 bases separated the two germline ends. The CDR3 bases are TGCAGCGTTGAAGCTCTAACAGGGACCTCTGGAAACACCATATATTTT. Residues: CSVEALTGTSGNTIYF. The whole variable domain, remainder taken from reference TRBV29-1 and TRBJ1-3, is SAVISQKPSRDICQRGTSLTIQCQVDSQVTMMFWYRQQPGQSLTLIATANQGSEATYESGFVIDKFPISRPNLTFSTLTVSNMSPEDSSIYLCSVEALTGTSGNTIYFGEGSWLTVV.

This chain connects TRBV25-1 to TRBJ1-2; a weak D match, TRBD1 (5 bases). The CDR3 runs to 15 residues. Germline loops: CDR1 MGHDK, CDR2 SYGVNS. Trimming removed 1 base from V and 4 bases from J, with 13 bases in between. CDR3 sequence reads: CASSESSGGPYGYTF. The CDR3 bases are TGTGCCAGCAGTGAATCAAGCGGGGGACCCTATGGCTACACCTTC.

The chain recombines TRBV30 with TRBJ1-1, with a tentative D call TRBD1 (5 bases). V was cut by 5 bases and J by 4 bases, with 17 bases left in between. The CDR3 covers 14 residues. Germline CDR1 is GTSNPN and CDR2 is SVGIG (reference sequence). CDR3 protein: CAWRRGKGFTEAFF. CDR3 nucleotides: TGTGCCTGGCGGCGGGGCAAGGGATTCACTGAAGCTTTCTTT.

The chain uses TRBV2 and TRBJ2-5, with TRBD2 matching over 13 bases. CDR3 length equals 16 residues. CDR1 and CDR2 (germline): SNHLY, FYNNEI. V was clipped by 7 bases and J by 7 bases; unmatched bases: 12. CDR3 in DNA: TGTGCCAGCATTCCGACTAGCGGGGGGCCTTCAGGGACCCAGTACTTC. Residues: CASIPTSGGPSGTQYF. The complete variable domain, with remaining parts taken from reference TRBV2 and TRBJ2-5, reads EPEVTQTPSHQVTQMGQEVILRCVPISNHLYFYWYRQILGQKVEFLVSFYNNEISEKSEIFDDQFSVERPDGSNFTLKIRSTKLEDSAMYFCASIPTSGGPSGTQYFGPGTRLLVL.

DNA of the CDR3: TGTGCCAGCACAGGGGCCAACTATGGCTACACCTTC. It translates to CASTGANYGYTF. The gene calls are TRBV4-2 and TRBJ1-2, with D tentatively TRBD1 (6 bases). CDR3 length equals 12 residues. V was cut by 7 bases and J by 2 bases, with 8 bases left in between. Per germline, CDR1 LGHNA and CDR2 YNFKEQ.

The chain carries TRBV7-6 and TRBJ1-1, with 8 bases matching TRBD1. Germline CDR1 is SGHVS and CDR2 is FNYEAQ. CDR3 length: 17 residues. The J segment lost 0 bases and the V segment lost 4 bases, leaving 10 bases of the junction unmatched. CDR3 sequence (DNA): TGTGCCAGCAGCTCTCCGCAGGGGGCTCAGCTGAACACTGAAGCTTTCTTT. Amino acids: CASSSPQGAQLNTEAFF.

The chain combines TRBV7-9 with TRBJ2-1, with D possibly being TRBD2 (5 bases). V lost 5 bases and J lost 6, with 14 bases in between. The germline V gene encodes CDR1 SEHNR and CDR2 FQNEAQ (reference sequence). CDR3 size: 14 residues. Here the CDR3 reads CASSLVGSPNEQFF. CDR3 coding DNA: TGTGCCAGCAGCCTGGTGGGGAGCCCCAATGAGCAGTTCTTC.

The V call is TRBV19, the J call TRBJ1-4, with a tentative D call TRBD1 (6 bases). V was pared by 5 bases and J by 5 bases, with 18 bases between. In germline, CDR1 is LNHDA, CDR2 SQIVND (reference sequence). This CDR3 is 16 amino acids long. The CDR3 region has the DNA TGTGCCAGTAGTCTGGATCCGGGACAACGGAATGAAAAACTGTTTTTT. This translates into CASSLDPGQRNEKLFF.

J is TRBJ2-1 and V is TRBV5-1, with a possible D match to TRBD1 (6 bases). The germline gives CDR1 SGHRS, CDR2 YFSETQ. Trimming left V 6 bases short and J 4 bases short, with 11 bases between. This CDR3 comprises 13 residues. This chain's CDR3 is CASTPQGYNEQFF. The CDR3 DNA reads as TGCGCCAGCACCCCACAGGGTTACAATGAGCAGTTCTTC.

V and J are TRBV29-1 and TRBJ2-2, with a possible D match to TRBD2 (5 bases). Trimming left V 5 bases short and J 1 base short, with 14 bases between. The CDR3 is made up of 15 amino acids. Germline CDR1 and CDR2: SQVTM and ANQGSEA. CDR3 protein: CSVSPRGLNTGELFF. The CDR3 DNA is TGCAGCGTTTCCCCCCGCGGACTGAACACCGGGGAGCTGTTTTTT.

The CDR3 spells CASSVGGAGQETQYF. CDR3 bases: TGTGCCAGCAGCGTAGGAGGAGCGGGGCAAGAGACCCAGTACTTC. The genes are TRBV9 and TRBJ2-5, with 7 bases lining up with TRBD2. Trimming took 0 bases from V and 2 from J; bases not matched to a gene: 4. CDR1 is SGDLS, CDR2 YYNGEE, per germline. The length of the CDR3 is 15 residues.

This clone appeared a single time. The rearrangement joins TRBV10-1 to TRBJ2-7; 7 bases align to TRBD1. Germline V gene sequence: CDR1 WNHNN, CDR2 SYGVQD (reference sequence). The CDR3 extends over 15 amino acids. Germline trimming cut 2 bases from V and 3 bases from J; bases unmatched to any gene: 7. The CDR3: CASSEGQAQHYEQYF. In DNA, the CDR3 is TGCGCCAGCAGTGAGGGACAGGCACAACACTACGAGCAGTACTTC.

This chain connects TRBV19 to TRBJ1-1; 10 nucleotides match TRBD1. V lost 5 bases and J lost 5; bases outside the gene matches: 5. The CDR3 length is 14 residues. CDR1 and CDR2 from the germline V gene are LNHDA and SQIVND (reference sequence). As DNA, the CDR3 is TGTGCCAGTAGTGTCGACAGGGGGCGAACTGAAGCTTTCTTT. Amino acids: CASSVDRGRTEAFF. The full variable domain, rest sourced from reference TRBV19 and TRBJ1-1, is DGGITQSPKYLFRKEGQNVTLSCEQNLNHDAMYWYRQDPGQGLRLIYYSQIVNDFQKGDIAEGYSVSREKKESFPLTVTSAQKNPTAFYLCASSVDRGRTEAFFGQGTRLTVV.

This clone qualifies as medium-sized (0.01 to 0.1%). The chain is built from TRBV9 and TRBJ2-1; 9 nucleotides agree with TRBD1. The germline V gene has CDR1 SGDLS and CDR2 YYNGEE. This CDR3 contains 16 residues. V was clipped by 0 bases and J by 4 bases; unmatched bases: 5. Here the CDR3 DNA reads TGTGCCAGCAGCGTAGCGTACAGGGGGCGATACAATGAGCAGTTCTTC. Translation gives CASSVAYRGRYNEQFF.

The chain carries TRBV4-2 and TRBJ2-1; 10 nucleotides match TRBD2. V was clipped by 4 bases and J by 7 bases; unmatched bases: 13. Germline CDR1 is LGHNA and CDR2 is YNFKEQ. The CDR3 totals 17 residues. This CDR3 is CASSPFVGLAGVNEQFF. For the CDR3, the DNA is TGTGCCAGCAGCCCCTTTGTGGGTCTAGCGGGAGTTAATGAGCAGTTCTTC.

The chain carries TRBV4-1 and TRBJ1-1; possible D gene TRBD1, 6 bases. Germline values: CDR1 MGHRA, CDR2 YSYEKL. The length of the CDR3 is 17 residues. With 2 bases removed from V and 1 base from J, the gap between germline ends came to 17 bases. The CDR3 coding sequence is TGCGCCAGCAGCCAAATACTACAGGGCGGGTCGAACACTGAAGCTTTCTTT. Its translation is CASSQILQGGSNTEAFF.

This clone appeared once. The chain is built from TRBV28 and TRBJ2-2; D uncertain. V gave up 6 bases and J gave up 4 bases, with 18 bases separating them. From germline, CDR1 is MDHEN and CDR2 SYDVKM. The CDR3 totals 16 residues. The CDR3 nucleotides read TGTGCCAGCAGCCCGGTTGGTGTTACGGTCACCGGGGAGCTGTTTTTT. Its translation: CASSPVGVTVTGELFF.

The chain carries TRBV9 and TRBJ2-1; TRBD1 matches at 8 bases. V was clipped by 0 bases and J by 6 bases; unmatched bases: 8. Germline CDR1 reads SGDLS; CDR2 reads YYNGEE. The CDR3 covers 16 residues. CDR3 amino acids: CASSVERFDRGNEQFF. CDR3 DNA: TGTGCCAGCAGCGTAGAGAGATTCGACAGGGGCAATGAGCAGTTCTTC.

J is TRBJ2-1 and V is TRBV5-4; maybe TRBD2 (5 bases). CDR1 is SGHNT, CDR2 YYREEE, per germline (reference sequence). This CDR3 is 16 amino acids long. Trimming cost V 7 bases and J 4 bases, with 21 bases left between them. CDR3 amino acids: CASFSSGYGPYNEQFF. In DNA form, the CDR3 reads TGTGCCAGCTTCTCGAGCGGTTACGGACCTTACAATGAGCAGTTCTTC.

The chain carries TRBV4-1 and TRBJ2-1, with 10 positions matching TRBD2. V lost 2 bases to trimming and J lost 5 bases; unmatched junction nucleotides: 3. From germline, CDR1 is MGHRA and CDR2 YSYEKL. This CDR3 comprises 15 residues. The chain's CDR3 is CASSQRTSGHNEQFF. DNA of the CDR3: TGCGCCAGCAGCCAAAGGACTAGCGGCCACAATGAGCAGTTCTTC.